A single sample is the source of the 25 T cell receptor beta chains below, sequenced in a study of CD8 T cells in Susac syndrome. Random hexamers were used to reverse transcribe an amount of about 0.45 to 1 ug RNA. Each CDR3 protein is one row after TCRdb ran MiXCR on the immunoSEQ multiplex PCR reads. The data show around 200,000 distinct CDR3 sequences, approximately 96% seen once. Sequencing used CD4+ T cells from PBMCs. These receptors were taken from a human donor with Susac syndrome.

This clonotype has more than one count but fewer than ten. The chain couples TRBV28 to TRBJ1-5, with D unresolved. The V end lost 6 bases, the J end lost 6 bases, and 9 bases lay between the germline ends. This CDR3 spans 12 amino acids. CDR1 and CDR2 (germline): MDHEN, SYDVKM. CDR3 region: CASSRGPQPQHF. CDR3 coding DNA: TGTGCCAGCAGCCGCGGTCCTCAGCCCCAGCATTTT.

The chain couples TRBV2 to TRBJ2-1; D is uncertain. The V end lost 5 bases, the J end lost 4 bases, and 3 bases lay between the germline ends. The CDR3 consists of 11 residues. Germline values: CDR1 SNHLY, CDR2 FYNNEI. CDR3 sequence (DNA): TGTGCCAGCAGTACATACAATGAGCAGTTCTTC. Translating gives CASSTYNEQFF.

The chain uses TRBV15 and TRBJ2-2; TRBD1 or TRBD2 may be the D gene (6 bases each). V gave up 6 bases and J gave up 4 bases, with 9 bases separating them. CDR1 and CDR2 from the germline V gene are LNHNV and YYDKDF (reference sequence). The CDR3 spans 13 residues. For the CDR3, the DNA is TGTGCCACCAGGGAGGGGGTCACCGGGGAGCTGTTTTTT. It translates to CATREGVTGELFF.

The gene calls are TRBV5-4 and TRBJ2-1; no reliable D call. Between the trimmed V and J ends, which lost 3 bases and 4 bases, there was a span of 8 bases. The CDR3 length is 13 residues. Germline V CDR1 and CDR2: SGHNT, YYREEE (reference sequence). The chain's CDR3 is CASSSRLYNEQFF. CDR3 nucleotides: TGTGCCAGCAGCTCCAGGCTATACAATGAGCAGTTCTTC.

The chain recombines TRBV15 with TRBJ2-1, with 11 bases aligning to TRBD2. With 9 bases clipped from V and 5 bases from J, the junction kept 6 bases outside the gene matches. The V gene's germline CDR1 is LNHNV and CDR2 YYDKDF (reference sequence). This CDR3 is built from 14 residues. The DNA of the CDR3 is TGTGCCACTAAACCGGGACTAGCGGACAATGAGCAGTTCTTC. Translation gives CATKPGLADNEQFF.

The chain employs TRBV30 and TRBJ1-6; possible D gene TRBD1, 6 bases. The CDR3 runs 15 residues. The V gene lost 0 bases and the J gene lost 10 bases, with 16 bases spanning the gap. CDR1 is GTSNPN and CDR2 is SVGIG in the germline V gene (reference sequence). The CDR3 DNA follows: TGTGCCTGGAGTGTTGAGAGTCAGGGGCGGTCACCCCTCCACTTT. Translated, it gives CAWSVESQGRSPLHF.

The chain couples TRBV5-1 to TRBJ2-1; no reliable D call. The V gene's germline CDR1 is SGHRS and CDR2 YFSETQ. Trimming shortened V by 0 bases and J by 3 bases, and 10 bases separated the two germline ends. This CDR3 comprises 15 residues. In nucleotides, the CDR3 is TGCGCCAGCAGCTTGGGCCGGGCCAGCTACAATGAGCAGTTCTTC. It translates to CASSLGRASYNEQFF. The complete variable domain, with remaining parts taken from reference TRBV5-1 and TRBJ2-1, reads KAGVTQTPRYLIKTRGQQVTLSCSPISGHRSVSWYQQTPGQGLQFLFEYFSETQRNKGNFPGRFSGRQFSNSRSEMNVSTLELGDSALYLCASSLGRASYNEQFFGPGTRLTVL.

The rearrangement joins TRBV11-2 to TRBJ2-7, with 8 bases fitting TRBD1. CDR1 and CDR2 (germline): SGHAT, FQNNGV. Trimming at V came to 4 bases and at J to 7 bases, leaving 9 bases not matched to a gene. This CDR3 has 14 amino acids. The CDR3, as DNA: TGTGCCAGCAGCTCCCCGGGACAGGCGAGGGAGCAGTACTTC. This encodes CASSSPGQAREQYF.

CDR3 bases: TGCAGCGTTGAAGGGCAAATCACTGAAGCTTTCTTT. Amino acids: CSVEGQITEAFF. V gene TRBV29-1 combines with J gene TRBJ1-1; D not certain. Germline CDR1 reads SQVTM; CDR2 reads ANQGSEA. The CDR3 spans 12 residues. V lost 1 base and J lost 4, with 7 bases in between.

Only one count was recorded for this clonotype. The CDR3 region is CASSLDRGRAFF. In DNA form, the CDR3 reads TGTGCCAGCAGCCTCGACAGGGGTAGGGCTTTCTTT. J is TRBJ1-1 and V is TRBV3-1; TRBD1 matches 8 bases. With 4 bases clipped from V and 11 bases from J, the junction kept 6 bases outside the gene matches. The V gene's germline CDR1 is LGHDT and CDR2 YNNKEL (reference sequence). The CDR3 runs 12 residues.

This clonotype was observed a single time. The chain uses TRBV7-2 and TRBJ2-5, with no clear D. Germline CDR1 SGHTA, CDR2 FQGNSA. The CDR3 extends over 15 amino acids. V lost 5 bases to trimming and J lost 4 bases, with 17 bases between them. The CDR3 sequence is CASSPSPPNRETQYF. The CDR3 DNA reads TGTGCCAGCAGCCCCAGCCCTCCTAATCGAGAGACCCAGTACTTC.

The chain uses TRBV15 and TRBJ2-7; no clear D gene. Germline V lookup: CDR1 LNHNV, CDR2 YYDKDF (reference sequence). This CDR3 has 10 residues. The germline V and J ends were trimmed by 8 bases and 7 bases, with 9 bases remaining between them. CDR3 DNA: TGTGCCACCCCTACTTGGGAGCAGTACTTC. It encodes CATPTWEQYF.

The V gene is TRBV29-1, the J gene TRBJ2-1; perhaps TRBD1 as D (6 bases). Germline assignment: CDR1 SQVTM and CDR2 ANQGSEA. The V and J ends lost 3 bases and 0 bases respectively, with 9 bases between them. This CDR3 spans 14 amino acids. CDR3 amino acids: CSVEDRLSYNEQFF. CDR3 DNA sequence: TGCAGCGTTGAGGACAGACTCTCCTACAATGAGCAGTTCTTC.

The rearrangement links TRBV14 to TRBJ1-1, with D possibly matching TRBD1 (5 bases). Trimming removed 3 bases from V and 10 bases from J, with 18 bases in between. The CDR3 length is 14 residues. CDR1 SGHDN and CDR2 FVKESK come from the germline V gene. CDR3 loop: CASSQTEFRGRAFF. The DNA of the CDR3 is TGTGCCAGCAGCCAGACAGAATTCCGGGGGAGAGCTTTCTTT. The full variable domain, in which reference TRBV14 and TRBJ1-1 provide the parts outside the CDR3, is EAGVTQFPSHSVIEKGQTVTLRCDPISGHDNLYWYRRVMGKEIKFLLHFVKESKQDESGMPNNRFLAERTGGTYSTLKVQPAELEDSGVYFCASSQTEFRGRAFFGQGTRLTVV.

The chain employs TRBV7-9 and TRBJ2-3; D unclear. Trimming pared 4 bases from V and 6 bases from J, leaving 14 bases between. The germline V gene has CDR1 SEHNR and CDR2 FQNEAQ (reference sequence). This CDR3 contains 14 residues. The CDR3 spells CASSWAPPRDTQYF. The CDR3 coding sequence is TGTGCCAGCAGCTGGGCCCCTCCACGGGATACGCAGTATTTT.

The rearrangement links TRBV24-1 to TRBJ2-1, with 14 bases lining up with TRBD2. Per germline, CDR1 KGHDR and CDR2 SFDVKD. CDR3 length equals 16 residues. V gave up 4 bases and J gave up 7 bases; unmatched junction bases: 5. CDR3: CATSDRTSGGPNEQFF. The CDR3 bases are TGTGCCACCAGTGACAGGACTAGCGGGGGGCCAAATGAGCAGTTCTTC.

This chain uses TRBV9 with TRBJ2-7, with D possibly TRBD1 on 6 matching bases. Germline V gene data show CDR1 as SGDLS and CDR2 as YYNGEE. CDR3 length: 13 residues. Trimming left V 4 bases short and J 3 bases short, with 11 bases between. CDR3 region: CASSPDSYYEQYF. The CDR3, as DNA: TGTGCCAGCAGCCCGGACAGTTACTACGAGCAGTACTTC.

This chain links TRBV29-1 with TRBJ2-5; perhaps TRBD2 as D (6 bases). Trimming took off 6 bases at V and 2 bases at J, with 7 bases between the two ends. Germline V lookup: CDR1 SQVTM, CDR2 ANQGSEA. The CDR3 has 11 amino acids. Here the CDR3 reads CSVRGQETQYF. Written as DNA, the CDR3 is TGCAGCGTGCGGGGTCAAGAGACCCAGTACTTC.

The V and J genes are TRBV5-4 and TRBJ2-3; no firm D call. The germline V gene encodes CDR1 SGHNT and CDR2 YYREEE (reference sequence). The CDR3 has 14 amino acids. V was cut by 0 bases and J by 5 bases, with 10 bases left in between. For the CDR3, the DNA is TGTGCCAGCAGCTTGGAAGTGGGGAAAGATACGCAGTATTTT. It encodes CASSLEVGKDTQYF.

The chain uses TRBV15 and TRBJ2-7; no reliable D call. Trimming took off 0 bases at V and 4 bases at J, with 7 bases between the two ends. This CDR3 spans 13 amino acids. Germline V gene lookup returns CDR1 LNHNV and CDR2 YYDKDF (reference sequence). CDR3 amino acids: CATSRDSGYEQYF. CDR3 coding DNA: TGTGCCACCAGCAGAGATTCCGGTTACGAGCAGTACTTC.

The chain joins TRBV13 to TRBJ2-1, with D perhaps given as TRBD1 or TRBD2 (6 bases each). The CDR3 spans 13 residues. Germline V gives CDR1 PRHDT, CDR2 FYEKMQ (reference sequence). V shed 6 bases and J shed 5 bases, with 11 bases lying between them. The CDR3 coding sequence is TGTGCCAGCAGGAGGGGGGCCAACAATGAGCAGTTCTTC. This sequence encodes CASRRGANNEQFF. Looking up the rest from reference TRBV13 and TRBJ2-1 gives the full variable domain: AAGVIQSPRHLIKEKRETATLKCYPIPRHDTVYWYQQGPGQDPQFLISFYEKMQSDKGSIPDRFSAQQFSDYHSELNMSSLELGDSALYFCASRRGANNEQFFGPGTRLTVL.

This chain connects TRBV7-2 to TRBJ2-2; D is possibly TRBD1 or TRBD2 (5 bases each). V lost 5 bases, J lost 15 bases, and 28 bases lay in between. The germline V gene encodes CDR1 SGHTA and CDR2 FQGNSA. CDR3 length equals 16 residues. CDR3 sequence: CASSATLGGGPSQVFF. The CDR3 DNA sequence: TGTGCCAGCAGCGCTACCCTCGGTGGGGGACCCTCTCAGGTGTTTTTT.

The chain links TRBV30 to TRBJ1-2, with 10 positions matching TRBD1. The junction had 5 bases not matched to a gene; V was cut back by 3 bases and J by 7 bases. The germline CDR1 and CDR2 sequences are GTSNPN and SVGIG (reference sequence). CDR3 length: 13 residues. The CDR3 DNA reads as TGTGCCTGGAGGGGACAGGGGTGGAGTGGCTACACCTTC. As protein: CAWRGQGWSGYTF.

The rearrangement joins TRBV20-1 to TRBJ2-3, with D perhaps matching TRBD1 or TRBD2 (5 bases each). The CDR3 is 14 residues long. Germline values: CDR1 DFQATT, CDR2 SNEGSKA (reference sequence). Between the trimmed V and J ends, which lost 6 bases and 1 base, there was a span of 14 bases. The CDR3 spells CSAPSRGGTDTQYF. As DNA, the CDR3 is TGCAGTGCACCGTCCCGAGGGGGCACAGATACGCAGTATTTT.

This clonotype was detected only a few times. V is TRBV19 and J is TRBJ1-2; maybe TRBD1 (5 bases). The CDR3 extends over 13 amino acids. The germline gives CDR1 LNHDA, CDR2 SQIVND (reference sequence). V lost 5 bases to trimming and J lost 5 bases, with 12 bases between them. CDR3 sequence: CASSPGRVYGYTF. The CDR3 DNA is TGTGCCAGTAGTCCGGGACGGGTATATGGCTACACCTTC. Based on the CDR3 plus reference TRBV19 and TRBJ1-2, the full variable domain is DGGITQSPKYLFRKEGQNVTLSCEQNLNHDAMYWYRQDPGQGLRLIYYSQIVNDFQKGDIAEGYSVSREKKESFPLTVTSAQKNPTAFYLCASSPGRVYGYTFGSGTRLTVV.